This T cell receptor beta chain derives from a study of radiation and T cells in renal cell carcinoma. The study's findings and limits: Compared with controls, irradiated tumors showed greater TCR clonality.

With 4 bases clipped from V and 4 bases from J, the junction kept 5 bases outside the gene matches. The CDR3 covers 14 residues. The germline V gene has CDR1 KGHSH and CDR2 LQKENI. The assay was immunoSEQ multiplex PCR, and TCRdb's table has in-frame clones only and misses some. Of under 30,000 clones in the sample, roughly half were seen once. Treatment given: treatment-naive control, cytoreductive nephrectomy. This clone showed up many times. Its specificity is unknown. This TCR derives from a human donor with renal cell carcinoma. The source material was tumor tissue, sampled from a patient whose treatment was nephrectomy without radiotherapy. The gene calls are TRBV18 and TRBJ1-2; the match to TRBD1 covers 8 bases. The CDR3 is CASSRQGSSYGYTF. CDR3 nucleotide sequence: TGTGCCAGCTCACGACAGGGGAGCAGCTATGGCTACACCTTC. The full variable domain, its missing parts supplied by reference TRBV18 and TRBJ1-2, is NAGVMQNPRHLVRRRGQEARLRCSPMKGHSHVYWYRQLPEEGLKFMVYLQKENIIDESGMPKERFSAEFPKEGPSILRIQQVVRGDSAAYFCASSRQGSSYGYTFGSGTRLTVV.